The 20 T cell receptor beta chains presented below share a single source sample, sequenced in a study of cytomegalovirus exposure and HLA in healthy donors. A multiplex PCR was run with 60 Vbeta primers and 13 Jbeta primers. This table comes from immunoSEQ multiplex PCR, and its TCRdb copy is limited to in-frame clones, with some not included. The repertoire includes 95,000 to 150,000 clones, over 70% of them detected once, and just under 3% sits in the top ten. Sequenced: PBMCs. The source of these receptors is a woman between 35 and 50 years old in good health and CMV-seropositive.

V is TRBV9 and J is TRBJ1-1; perhaps TRBD1 as D (5 bases). Germline V gene data show CDR1 as SGDLS and CDR2 as YYNGEE. The CDR3 totals 15 residues. With 3 bases removed from V and 1 base from J, the gap between germline ends came to 13 bases. Here the CDR3 DNA reads TGTGCCAGCAGCGCAGGGCTCGGGAGGAACACTGAAGCTTTCTTT. Translated, it gives CASSAGLGRNTEAFF. Variable domain in full (rest from reference TRBV9 and TRBJ1-1): DSGVTQTPKHLITATGQRVTLRCSPRSGDLSVYWYQQSLDQGLQFLIQYYNGEERAKGNILERFSAQQFPDLHSELNLSSLELGDSALYFCASSAGLGRNTEAFFGQGTRLTVV.

The chain employs TRBV5-6 and TRBJ2-7, with TRBD1 matching over 10 bases. The CDR3 totals 14 residues. Germline lookup yields CDR1 SGHDT and CDR2 YYEEEE. The trim removed 4 bases at V and 6 bases at J, leaving 7 bases unmatched. The CDR3 coding sequence is TGTGCCAGCAGCCCGGGACAGGGGACCAGCGAGCAGTACTTC. Its protein is CASSPGQGTSEQYF.

The chain combines TRBV28 with TRBJ2-1, with TRBD1 as a possible D gene (5 bases). Deletions cut 6 bases from V and 7 bases from J, with 7 bases between. CDR3 length: 11 amino acids. From germline, CDR1 is MDHEN and CDR2 SYDVKM. The CDR3 sequence: CASRGHNEQFF. As DNA, the CDR3 is TGTGCCAGCAGGGGGCATAATGAGCAGTTCTTC. The full variable domain, its missing parts supplied by reference TRBV28 and TRBJ2-1, is DVKVTQSSRYLVKRTGEKVFLECVQDMDHENMFWYRQDPGLGLRLIYFSYDVKMKEKGDIPEGYSVSREKKERFSLILESASTNQTSMYLCASRGHNEQFFGPGTRLTVL.

The chain combines TRBV7-6 with TRBJ2-7; 7 bases map to TRBD2. V lost 5 bases to trimming and J lost 3 bases; unmatched junction nucleotides: 16. This CDR3 region has 17 residues. CDR1 is SGHVS and CDR2 is FNYEAQ in the germline V gene. The CDR3 DNA reads as TGTGCCAGCAGCAGAGATGGGGGAGGGCCGCTACTCTACGAGCAGTACTTC. Translation: CASSRDGGGPLLYEQYF.

This chain connects TRBV19 to TRBJ2-3; 10 bases map to TRBD2. The V gene's germline CDR1 is LNHDA and CDR2 SQIVND (reference sequence). Germline trimming cut 5 bases from V and 4 bases from J; bases unmatched to any gene: 12. The length of the CDR3 is 17 residues. This CDR3 reads CASSPTVASGSADTQYF. The CDR3 DNA is TGTGCCAGTAGTCCTACGGTGGCTAGCGGGAGTGCAGATACGCAGTATTTT.

In its sample, this clone was seen once. The gene calls are TRBV6-6 and TRBJ1-5, with D unclear. CDR3 length: 13 amino acids. Trimming shortened V by 2 bases and J by 4 bases, and 6 bases separated the two germline ends. CDR1 and CDR2 (germline): MNHNY, SVGAGI (reference sequence). CDR3 coding DNA: TGTGCCAGCAGTTACCAGGAAAATCAGCCCCAGCATTTT. Translated, it gives CASSYQENQPQHF.

The V call is TRBV30, the J call TRBJ1-2; 9 bases agree with TRBD1. The V gene end was trimmed by 2 bases and the J gene end by 8 bases; junction bases not matched to a gene: 6. This CDR3 spans 13 amino acids. Germline V gene lookup returns CDR1 GTSNPN and CDR2 SVGIG (reference sequence). In DNA, the CDR3 is TGTGCCTGGAGTCCTACAGGGGGCGAAGGCTACACCTTC. It is translated as CAWSPTGGEGYTF.

This chain links TRBV7-6 with TRBJ2-7, with TRBD2 matching over 12 bases. The CDR3 has 17 residues. Trimming cost V 3 bases and J 3 bases; bases outside gene matches: 9. Per germline, CDR1 SGHVS and CDR2 FNYEAQ. The CDR3 spells CASSFPRTSGERYEQYF. The CDR3 region has the DNA TGTGCCAGCAGCTTTCCTAGGACTAGCGGGGAGCGCTACGAGCAGTACTTC.

The CDR3 nucleotides read TGTGCCAGTAGTATCCCTAGCGGGAGCAATGAGCAGTTCTTC. Amino acids: CASSIPSGSNEQFF. The V call is TRBV19, the J call TRBJ2-1; TRBD2 matches 10 bases. The CDR3 totals 14 residues. Germline V gene lookup returns CDR1 LNHDA and CDR2 SQIVND (reference sequence). The J segment lost 6 bases and the V segment lost 3 bases, leaving 2 bases of the junction unmatched.

In DNA form, the CDR3 reads TGTGCCAGTAGTGCCCTCCGGGACAGGGGGAATCAGCCCCAGCATTTT. Residues: CASSALRDRGNQPQHF. V and J are TRBV19 and TRBJ1-5; 11 bases match TRBD1. The CDR3 spans 16 residues. The germline V gene has CDR1 LNHDA and CDR2 SQIVND (reference sequence). Trimming took 5 bases from V and 4 from J; bases not matched to a gene: 7.

Written as DNA, the CDR3 is TGTGCCAGTAGTAGACTAGCGGGGGACACAGATACGCAGTATTTT. Its translation is CASSRLAGDTDTQYF. The chain is built from TRBV19 and TRBJ2-3; 12 bases line up with TRBD2. Germline CDR1 reads LNHDA; CDR2 reads SQIVND (reference sequence). With 4 bases clipped from V and 2 bases from J, the junction kept 1 base outside the gene matches. The CDR3 is 15 amino acids. Based on the CDR3 plus reference TRBV19 and TRBJ2-3, the full variable domain is DGGITQSPKYLFRKEGQNVTLSCEQNLNHDAMYWYRQDPGQGLRLIYYSQIVNDFQKGDIAEGYSVSREKKESFPLTVTSAQKNPTAFYLCASSRLAGDTDTQYFGPGTRLTVL.

This clone was observed once. The rearrangement joins TRBV5-1 to TRBJ2-3; D perhaps matches TRBD2 (5 bases). Trimming took off 0 bases at V and 3 bases at J, with 8 bases between the two ends. This CDR3 is 14 amino acids long. Germline assignment: CDR1 SGHRS and CDR2 YFSETQ. Here the CDR3 DNA reads TGCGCCAGCAGCTTGGGGACTCCTACAGATACGCAGTATTTT. Amino acid sequence: CASSLGTPTDTQYF.

DNA of the CDR3: TGCGCCAGCAGCTTGCCCCTGGAGACAGGCTCGAACACCGGGGAGCTGTTTTTT. It encodes CASSLPLETGSNTGELFF. This chain links TRBV5-1 with TRBJ2-2; maybe TRBD1 (6 bases). Germline V gene data show CDR1 as SGHRS and CDR2 as YFSETQ. The CDR3 runs to 18 residues. Trimming pared 1 base from V and 0 bases from J, leaving 16 bases between.

Only one count was recorded for this clone. CDR3 sequence: CASSVAPNIAEAFF. CDR3 sequence (DNA): TGTGCCAGCAGCGTAGCCCCTAATATCGCTGAAGCTTTCTTT. The chain recombines TRBV9 with TRBJ1-1; no firm D call. V dropped 0 bases and J dropped 6 bases, with 12 bases sitting between them. CDR1 and CDR2 from the germline V gene are SGDLS and YYNGEE. The CDR3 has 14 residues.

This clone was detected a few times. This chain links TRBV5-6 with TRBJ2-4; D perhaps matches TRBD2 (6 bases). The CDR3 sequence is 18 residues long. Germline CDR1 reads SGHDT; CDR2 reads YYEEEE. V dropped 1 base and J dropped 0 bases, with 17 bases sitting between them. The CDR3 here is CASSLNSLAEVAKNIQYF. The DNA for the CDR3 is TGTGCCAGCAGCTTGAACTCCTTAGCGGAAGTAGCCAAAAACATTCAGTACTTC.

The V gene is TRBV7-9, the J gene TRBJ2-4; 7 bases match TRBD1. This CDR3 is built from 15 residues. V dropped 2 bases and J dropped 9; count of bases not matched to a gene: 10. Germline V gives CDR1 SEHNR, CDR2 FQNEAQ (reference sequence). CDR3 in amino acids: CASSLRTGGEIIQYF. Written as DNA, the CDR3 is TGTGCCAGCAGCTTAAGGACAGGCGGAGAGATCATTCAGTACTTC.

The chain combines TRBV7-2 with TRBJ2-7; D call uncertain. The V end lost 1 base, the J end lost 6 bases, and 13 bases lay between the germline ends. Germline CDR1 reads SGHTA; CDR2 reads FQGNSA. There are 14 residues in the CDR3. The chain's CDR3 is CASSLGSLVVEQYF. The CDR3 region has the DNA TGTGCCAGCAGCTTAGGGAGTCTTGTAGTCGAGCAGTACTTC.

The chain recombines TRBV9 with TRBJ2-5; D uncertain. V was pared by 0 bases and J by 4 bases, with 4 bases between. The CDR3 covers 12 residues. CDR1 and CDR2 (germline): SGDLS, YYNGEE. In DNA, the CDR3 is TGTGCCAGCAGCGTAGGAGGAGAGACCCAGTACTTC. Protein: CASSVGGETQYF. The variable domain in full, completed from reference TRBV9 and TRBJ2-5, reads DSGVTQTPKHLITATGQRVTLRCSPRSGDLSVYWYQQSLDQGLQFLIQYYNGEERAKGNILERFSAQQFPDLHSELNLSSLELGDSALYFCASSVGGETQYFGPGTRLLVL.

The sample holds a few counts of this clone. The gene calls are TRBV19 and TRBJ1-1; the D gene is possibly TRBD1 (6 bases). Germline CDR1 reads LNHDA; CDR2 reads SQIVND (reference sequence). V lost 2 bases and J 3 bases, leaving 13 bases between the germline ends. CDR3 length: 15 residues. The DNA of the CDR3 is TGTGCCAGTAGTATAACGGGGGGCGCGTACACTGAAGCTTTCTTT. It is translated as CASSITGGAYTEAFF.

This chain uses TRBV6-1 with TRBJ1-5, with a possible D match to TRBD1 (5 bases). V dropped 4 bases and J dropped 0 bases, with 10 bases sitting between them. The CDR3 is 15 amino acids. The V gene's germline CDR1 is MNHNS and CDR2 SASEGT. The CDR3 here is CASSGLGASNQPQHF. The CDR3 DNA follows: TGTGCCAGCAGTGGGTTAGGGGCTAGCAATCAGCCCCAGCATTTT.